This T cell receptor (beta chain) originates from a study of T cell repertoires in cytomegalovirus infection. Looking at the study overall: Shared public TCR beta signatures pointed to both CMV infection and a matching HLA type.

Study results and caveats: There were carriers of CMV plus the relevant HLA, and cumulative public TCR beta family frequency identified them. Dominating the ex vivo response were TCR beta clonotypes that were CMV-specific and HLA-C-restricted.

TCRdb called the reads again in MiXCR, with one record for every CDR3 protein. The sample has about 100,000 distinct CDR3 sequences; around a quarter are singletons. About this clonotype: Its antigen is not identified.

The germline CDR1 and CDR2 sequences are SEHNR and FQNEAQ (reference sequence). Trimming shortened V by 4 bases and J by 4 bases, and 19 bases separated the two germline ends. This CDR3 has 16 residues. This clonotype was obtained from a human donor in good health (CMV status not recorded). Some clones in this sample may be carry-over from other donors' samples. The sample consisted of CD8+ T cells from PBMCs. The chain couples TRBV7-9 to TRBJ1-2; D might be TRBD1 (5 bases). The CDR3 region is CASSSVRDSFLYGYTF. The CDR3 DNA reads TGTGCCAGCAGCTCCGTACGCGACAGTTTCCTCTATGGCTACACCTTC.